The clone carrying this T cell receptor (beta chain) showed up many times. A second PCR of 7 to 11 cycles used a sample-barcoded 5' primer and a J-beta primer mix. TCRdb analysed the 5' RACE reads with MiXCR anew, one entry per CDR3 protein. The sample lists 800,000 to 1,300,000 distinct CDR3 sequences, around 27% occurring once. This sample was included in a study of blood T cells in healthy people across ages. The germline V gene encodes CDR1 SQVTM and CDR2 ANQGSEA. Trimming removed 6 bases at V and 3 bases at J, with 13 bases between. This CDR3 contains 13 residues. In addition, the sample was reused for a study of T cells of mothers and their children. That paper adds: Similar thymic selection effects on TCR recombination output appear in pairs, both related and unrelated. Related mother-child pairs shared marginally more repertoire than unrelated pairs, though not significantly.

This clonotype was obtained from a girl aged 2-10 years in good health. The chain couples TRBV29-1 to TRBJ2-3, with D perhaps TRBD1 (5 bases). Sequencing was performed on blood. The CDR3 here is CSVGLVTTDTQYF. CDR3 coding DNA: TGCAGCGTGGGGCTAGTTACGACAGATACGCAGTATTTT.